The clone carrying this T cell receptor (beta chain) was observed at least ten times. The record originates from a study of CD8 T cells in ankylosing spondylitis. This CDR3 is built from 17 residues. V trimming: 0 bases; J trimming: 9 bases; junction bases outside the gene matches: 12. The germline V gene encodes CDR1 SGDLS and CDR2 YYNGEE. TCRdb re-called the 5' RACE reads through MiXCR, storing one row per CDR3 protein. There are about 39,000 distinct CDR3 sequences in the sample; over 3.5% occur only once, and approximately 4% lies in the top ten. The source material was blood, either unsorted or a sorted T cell fraction (not recorded which). This sequence was found in a female donor with ankylosing spondylitis or in good health (not recorded which). The chain links TRBV9 to TRBJ2-1, with 10 bases identical to TRBD2. CDR3 sequence: CASSVASRSGGAREQFF. In DNA, the CDR3 is TGTGCCAGCAGCGTAGCTAGTAGGAGCGGGGGGGCCCGTGAGCAGTTCTTC.